This T cell receptor beta chain was identified in a study of spatial heterogeneity in lung cancer. Across the study: Consistently, beta-chain sequences turned up in larger numbers than alpha-chain sequences did.

Many counts were recorded for this clonotype. TCRdb re-analysed the 5' RACE reads in MiXCR, keeping a single row per CDR3 protein. Here the sample spans 80,000 to 95,000 distinct CDR3 sequences, roughly 9.5% being singletons. Documented time point: sample taken at primary tumor resection. Unsorted tumor, nontumor lung tissue or cryopreserved PBMC supplied the whole RNA. Patients with untreated early-stage non-small cell lung cancer, numbering 72, were the donors. Trimming pared 6 bases from V and 6 bases from J, leaving 6 bases between. This CDR3 comprises 12 residues. The sequence was obtained from a male donor with early-stage non-small cell lung cancer. V and J are TRBV12-3 or TRBV12-4 and TRBJ2-6, with unresolved D. The sample in question was PBMCs, obtained at surgery. The DNA for the CDR3 is TGTGCCAGCAGCCAGGTGGCCAACGTCCTGACTTTC. It is translated as CASSQVANVLTF.